This TCR beta chain emerged from a study of T cell responses to AZD1222 COVID-19 vaccine. The method was immunoSEQ multiplex PCR; TCRdb's version includes in-frame clones alone and lacks a portion of them. The sample lists fewer than 110,000 clones; nearly 90% were seen once. A word on this clone: Its cognate antigen is unknown.

Whole-study results and caveats: Among the donors, most were white British and more were female, and clonal diversity was possibly underestimated.

The CDR3 totals 16 residues. V gave up 4 bases and J gave up 4 bases; unmatched junction bases: 10. CDR1 is KGHDR and CDR2 is SFDVKD in the germline V gene. The clonotype originates from an adult who received the AZD1222 COVID-19 vaccine. The input for sequencing was peripheral blood, taken 28 days after the second AZD1222 dose. The chain employs TRBV24-1 and TRBJ2-5; 8 bases map to TRBD1. The CDR3 region is CATSDPSAGGIETQYF. In DNA, the CDR3 is TGTGCCACCAGTGACCCGTCTGCAGGGGGCATAGAGACCCAGTACTTC.